This TCR beta chain was retrieved from a study of cytomegalovirus exposure and HLA in healthy donors. PCR involved 60 Vbeta and 13 Jbeta primers. As handled by the study authors: A follow-up analysis tallied 73 million or so unique TCR beta chains, 9 million to 11 million shared. Here immunoSEQ multiplex PCR was the method, and the copy in TCRdb shows in-frame clones only, minus some. V and J calls and clone size are given by that table; D and trimming were obtained from the DNA. The data show 160,000 or so clones, about 72% seen once. CDR3 length: 15 amino acids. Between the trimmed V and J ends, which lost 3 bases and 3 bases, there was a span of 16 bases. Germline CDR1 reads SGHTS; CDR2 reads YDEGEE. In nominal health when sampled, donors likely had unrecorded immune exposures nonetheless.

The chain uses TRBV5-8 and TRBJ2-7, with D perhaps TRBD2 (6 bases). Material: PBMCs. This clonotype was obtained from a man aged 45 to 65 in good health and CMV-seropositive. The CDR3 nucleotides read TGTGCCAGCAGCTACGGAGGGGCAGGGAGCTACGAGCAGTACTTC. Translation: CASSYGGAGSYEQYF.